The 18 T cell receptor beta chains reported below all come from one sample, sequenced in a study of graft-versus-host responses after intestinal transplantation. Profiling relied on immunoSEQ multiplex PCR, and the TCRdb table lists in-frame clones only, not all of them. This table has about 88,000 clones, approximately 90% appearing once. These receptors are not linked to any known antigen. The sequences come from unstimulated CD4+ T cells sorted from spleen or lymph node cells, collected before transplant. These receptors were collected from a human donor who was the organ donor for an intestinal transplant.

V and J are TRBV7-2 and TRBJ2-1; TRBD1 matches at 8 bases. V shed 6 bases and J 9 bases; nucleotides not matched to a gene: 13. The germline V gene has CDR1 SGHTA and CDR2 FQGNSA. CDR3 length equals 15 residues. The CDR3 DNA reads as TGTGCCAGCAGGGGGAGACAGGGGAAGACGACTGAGCAGTTCTTC. Its translation: CASRGRQGKTTEQFF.

The rearrangement joins TRBV2 to TRBJ1-5; D is uncertain. With 8 bases removed from V and 2 bases from J, the gap between germline ends came to 10 bases. Germline loops: CDR1 SNHLY, CDR2 FYNNEI. There are 13 residues in the CDR3. CDR3 sequence: CASGDARNQPQHF. CDR3 nucleotides: TGTGCCAGCGGAGACGCGCGCAATCAGCCCCAGCATTTT.

The V gene is TRBV10-3, the J gene TRBJ2-6; D is ambiguous. Deletions cut 3 bases from V and 4 bases from J, with 13 bases between. CDR3 length equals 16 residues. Germline CDR1 ENHRY, CDR2 SYGVKD. In nucleotides, the CDR3 is TGTGCCATCAGTGACCCCCGTGAGAAGGGGGCCAACGTCCTGACTTTC. Translation: CAISDPREKGANVLTF.

This rearrangement joins TRBV19 to TRBJ1-4, with TRBD1 matching 11 bases. From germline, CDR1 is LNHDA and CDR2 SQIVND (reference sequence). Germline trimming cut 9 bases from V and 8 bases from J; bases unmatched to any gene: 8. The length of the CDR3 is 14 residues. CDR3 loop: CASRGGTGGEKLFF. CDR3 sequence (DNA): TGTGCCAGCAGGGGCGGGACAGGGGGGGAAAAACTGTTTTTT.

The rearrangement uses TRBV6-1 and TRBJ1-1, with a possible D match to TRBD1 (6 bases). Per the germline V gene, CDR1 is MNHNS and CDR2 is SASEGT. The CDR3 contains 16 residues. V was pared by 2 bases and J by 1 base, with 14 bases between. The CDR3 coding sequence is TGTGCCAGCAGTGAAAAAAAAGGGGGACCGAACACTGAAGCTTTCTTT. The encoded protein is CASSEKKGGPNTEAFF.

The chain carries TRBV6-1 and TRBJ1-2, with 9 bases identical to TRBD1. This CDR3 has 16 amino acids. V was clipped by 3 bases and J by 4 bases; unmatched bases: 9. The germline V gene has CDR1 MNHNS and CDR2 SASEGT. The CDR3 is CASSETLGTGSYGYTF. DNA of the CDR3: TGTGCCAGCAGTGAGACTTTGGGGACAGGGAGCTATGGCTACACCTTC.

The chain joins TRBV5-1 to TRBJ2-7; 9 nucleotides match TRBD1. There are 15 residues in the CDR3. V was clipped by 0 bases and J by 2 bases; unmatched bases: 3. CDR1 and CDR2 from the germline V gene are SGHRS and YFSETQ. The CDR3 bases are TGCGCCAGCAGCTTGGTTCGGGACAGGGCCTACGAGCAGTACTTC. Its translation: CASSLVRDRAYEQYF.

This clone was observed a single time. The gene calls are TRBV9 and TRBJ2-3; a weak D match, TRBD2 (6 bases). The CDR3 runs to 14 residues. The germline CDR1 and CDR2 sequences are SGDLS and YYNGEE. V was clipped by 4 bases and J by 2 bases, with 11 bases between them. The CDR3 spells CASSPRLVTDTQYF. The CDR3, as DNA: TGTGCCAGCAGCCCCAGACTAGTCACAGATACGCAGTATTTT.

The chain has TRBV7-2 and TRBJ2-7; D unresolved. Per the germline V gene, CDR1 is SGHTA and CDR2 is FQGNSA. This CDR3 is built from 14 residues. Deletions cut 1 base from V and 0 bases from J, with 7 bases between. DNA of the CDR3: TGTGCCAGCAGCTTAGTCGCCAGCTCCTACGAGCAGTACTTC. It specifies CASSLVASSYEQYF.

This sequence joins TRBV6-1 and TRBJ1-2; D is possibly TRBD1 (6 bases). V shed 1 base and J shed 4 bases, with 13 bases lying between them. Germline CDR1 and CDR2: MNHNS and SASEGT. CDR3 length: 15 residues. The DNA for the CDR3 is TGTGCCAGCAGTGAAGGGACAGTTACGCTCTATGGCTACACCTTC. This encodes CASSEGTVTLYGYTF.

The chain is built from TRBV7-2 and TRBJ1-2, with unresolved D. The CDR3 runs to 16 residues. V lost 5 bases to trimming and J lost 4 bases, with 20 bases between them. Germline V gene sequence: CDR1 SGHTA, CDR2 FQGNSA. For the CDR3, the DNA is TGTGCCAGCAGCCCGGTGGCCACAGCTATCGTCTATGGCTACACCTTC. Amino acid sequence: CASSPVATAIVYGYTF.

The chain links TRBV2 to TRBJ1-1; D gene uncertain. From germline, CDR1 is SNHLY and CDR2 FYNNEI. This CDR3 is 15 amino acids long. V was pared by 6 bases and J by 2 bases, with 16 bases between. CDR3 sequence reads: CASREREGINTEAFF. The CDR3 DNA is TGTGCCAGCAGGGAGCGCGAGGGAATCAACACTGAAGCTTTCTTT.

This chain links TRBV25-1 with TRBJ2-3; 7 bases align to TRBD1. The ends lost 6 bases at V and 2 bases at J; junction bases unmatched: 8. The CDR3 consists of 15 residues. Germline lookup yields CDR1 MGHDK and CDR2 SYGVNS. CDR3 sequence (DNA): TGTGCCAGCAGCCCCGGACAGGACCCCACAGATACGCAGTATTTT. It encodes CASSPGQDPTDTQYF.

The chain links TRBV11-3 to TRBJ2-3; a possible D gene is TRBD1 (5 bases). Germline V gene data show CDR1 as SGHNT and CDR2 as YENEEA. The germline V and J ends were trimmed by 1 base and 2 bases, with 13 bases remaining between them. The CDR3 sequence is 16 residues long. This CDR3 is CASSLGTGLFTDTQYF. The CDR3 DNA is TGTGCCAGCAGCTTAGGTACAGGCCTGTTCACAGATACGCAGTATTTT.

This clone appeared a single time. V and J are TRBV14 and TRBJ1-3; 8 positions match TRBD1. The CDR3 runs to 14 residues. The V gene end was trimmed by 5 bases and the J gene end by 4 bases; junction bases not matched to a gene: 4. The V gene's germline CDR1 is SGHDN and CDR2 FVKESK. The CDR3 loop is CASSSQGAGNTIYF. DNA of the CDR3: TGTGCCAGCAGCTCGCAGGGGGCCGGAAACACCATATATTTT. The full variable domain, rest sourced from reference TRBV14 and TRBJ1-3, is EAGVTQFPSHSVIEKGQTVTLRCDPISGHDNLYWYRRVMGKEIKFLLHFVKESKQDESGMPNNRFLAERTGGTYSTLKVQPAELEDSGVYFCASSSQGAGNTIYFGEGSWLTVV.

CDR3 bases: TGTGCCAGCAGCCTGACAGGGTTACAGCCCCAGCATTTT. It translates to CASSLTGLQPQHF. This chain links TRBV28 with TRBJ1-5; 7 bases agree with TRBD1. This CDR3 comprises 13 residues. CDR1 and CDR2 from the germline V gene are MDHEN and SYDVKM. V dropped 6 bases and J dropped 7; count of bases not matched to a gene: 6.

This clone was observed a single time. The V and J genes are TRBV18 and TRBJ1-2, with D possibly being TRBD1 (5 bases). The CDR3 contains 13 residues. Trimming left V 4 bases short and J 6 bases short, with 12 bases between. CDR1 KGHSH and CDR2 LQKENI come from the germline V gene. The chain's CDR3 is CASSQDRFHGYTF. DNA for the CDR3: TGTGCCAGCTCACAAGACAGATTTCATGGCTACACCTTC.

This clone was seen a few times. The chain carries TRBV5-1 and TRBJ2-7; D perhaps matches TRBD2 (5 bases). The CDR3 has 15 residues. Trimming pared 4 bases from V and 2 bases from J, leaving 16 bases between. CDR1 is SGHRS and CDR2 is YFSETQ in the germline V gene. The DNA for the CDR3 is TGCGCCAGCAGCCCGACCTCCGGGAACCCCTACGAGCAGTACTTC. As protein: CASSPTSGNPYEQYF.